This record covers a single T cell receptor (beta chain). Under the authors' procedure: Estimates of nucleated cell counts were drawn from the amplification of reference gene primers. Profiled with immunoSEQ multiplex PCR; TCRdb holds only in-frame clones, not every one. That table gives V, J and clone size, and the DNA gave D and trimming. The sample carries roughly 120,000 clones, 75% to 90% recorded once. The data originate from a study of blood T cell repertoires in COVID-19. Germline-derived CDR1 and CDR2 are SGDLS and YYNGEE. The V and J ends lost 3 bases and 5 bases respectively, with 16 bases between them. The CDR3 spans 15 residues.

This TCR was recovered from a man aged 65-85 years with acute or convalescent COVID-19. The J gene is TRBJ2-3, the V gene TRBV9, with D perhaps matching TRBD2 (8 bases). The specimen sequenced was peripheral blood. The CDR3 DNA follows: TGTGCCAGCAGCGAACAGGGGCGGGGGGAAGATACGCAGTATTTT. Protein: CASSEQGRGEDTQYF.